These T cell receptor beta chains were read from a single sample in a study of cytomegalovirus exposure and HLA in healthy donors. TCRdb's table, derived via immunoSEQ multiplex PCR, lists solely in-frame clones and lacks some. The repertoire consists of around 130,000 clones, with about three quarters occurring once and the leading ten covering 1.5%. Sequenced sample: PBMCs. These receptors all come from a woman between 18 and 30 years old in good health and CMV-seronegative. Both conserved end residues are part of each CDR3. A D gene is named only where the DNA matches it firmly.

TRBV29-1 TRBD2 CSVEGLAGGRNTQYF
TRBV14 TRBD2 CASSQSSKVAGVYIQYF
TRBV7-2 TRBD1 CASSSQQGAGYGYTF
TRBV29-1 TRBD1 CSVGRGRQGTNYGYTF
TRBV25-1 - CASKPGTRLNTEAFF
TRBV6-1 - CASSEGAGALLNEQYF
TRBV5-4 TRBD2 CASSSFITSGANNEQFF
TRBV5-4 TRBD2 CASRSGRALDTQYF
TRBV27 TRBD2 CASSFSGSVYEQYF
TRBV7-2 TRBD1 CASSLTPGQGNEQYF
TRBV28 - CASSFHRTTAYEQYF
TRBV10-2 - CASSESPGEQYF
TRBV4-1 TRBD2 CASSQVPSGDFYEQYF
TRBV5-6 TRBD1 CASSTGTGDGYTF
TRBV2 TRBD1 CASIGSDRVNYGYTF
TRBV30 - CAWNSEVFEQYF
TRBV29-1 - CSVRWEDTEAFF
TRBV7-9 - CASSLAGSNSPLHF
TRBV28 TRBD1 CASDSTGGAPEAFF
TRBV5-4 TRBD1 CASSRGQGGPNNEKLFF
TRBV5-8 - CASSKGQSEQPQHF
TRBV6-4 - CASALHTEAFF
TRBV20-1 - CSAPRGEQFF
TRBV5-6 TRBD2 CASSFSGLARGDTQYF
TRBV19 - CASSILAGSTEAFF
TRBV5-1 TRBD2 CASSLVAGSTDTQYF
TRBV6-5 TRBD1 CASSYGGQILGEQYF
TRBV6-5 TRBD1 CASSQRTGNTGELFF
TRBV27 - CASSALPREVNEQFF
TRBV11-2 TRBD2 CASSSVLAGFYNEQFF
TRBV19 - CASSVSDTNLYGYTF
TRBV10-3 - CAISDFSGGNRTYHNYGYTF
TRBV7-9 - CASSSRGMTATNEKLFF
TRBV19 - CASSIAGGSTEAFF
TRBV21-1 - CASSTVGQVTNTGELFF
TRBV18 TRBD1 CASSPGQGLEFGGYTF
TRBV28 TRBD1 CASLSGGQGYEQYF
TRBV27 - CASSFPGAGEQYF
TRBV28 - CASSSQTGLLSYSNQPQHF
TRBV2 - CASSERWESSYNEQFF
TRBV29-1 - CSVGLPGNTIYF
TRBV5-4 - CASSLGGGNTEAFF